This TCR beta chain comes out of a study of blood T cell repertoires in COVID-19. The table came from immunoSEQ multiplex PCR; TCRdb's copy has only in-frame clones and leaves some out. The sample lists approximately 300,000 clones; roughly 87% were seen once. This CDR3 is 15 amino acids long. Germline V gene lookup returns CDR1 SEHNR and CDR2 FQNEAQ (reference sequence). The germline V and J ends were trimmed by 5 bases and 10 bases, with 18 bases remaining between them. The TCR comes from a man aged 18 to 35 with active or convalescent COVID-19. This rearrangement joins TRBV7-9 to TRBJ1-6; D is possibly TRBD1 (6 bases). The sequenced material came from peripheral blood. CDR3: CASSGTGSSWSPLHF. The CDR3 DNA is TGTGCCAGCAGCGGTACAGGGTCTTCATGGTCACCCCTCCACTTT.